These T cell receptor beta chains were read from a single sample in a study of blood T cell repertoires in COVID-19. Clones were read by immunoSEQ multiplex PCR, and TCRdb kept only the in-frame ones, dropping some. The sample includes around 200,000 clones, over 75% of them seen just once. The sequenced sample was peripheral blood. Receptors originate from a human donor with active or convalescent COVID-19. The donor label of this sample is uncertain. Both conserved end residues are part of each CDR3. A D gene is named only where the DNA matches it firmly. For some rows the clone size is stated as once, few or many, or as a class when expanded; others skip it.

CDR3aa: CASVAGESEKLFF; CDR3nt: TGTGCCAGCGTCGCAGGGGAGAGTGAAAAACTGTTTTTT; v_gene: TRBV28; abundance: once; d_gene: NA; j_gene: TRBJ1-4
CDR3aa: CASSSPGTGISYEQYF; CDR3nt: TGTGCCAGCAGTTCTCCCGGGACAGGGATCTCCTACGAGCAGTACTTC; v_gene: TRBV28; abundance: NA; d_gene: TRBD1; j_gene: TRBJ2-7
CDR3aa: CASRPTGGMYF; CDR3nt: TGTGCCAGCAGACCGACAGGGGGTATGTACTTC; v_gene: TRBV2; abundance: NA; d_gene: TRBD1; j_gene: TRBJ2-7
CDR3aa: CASSEKGPHF; CDR3nt: TGTGCCAGCAGTGAAAAGGGGCCCCACTTC; v_gene: TRBV2; abundance: once; d_gene: NA; j_gene: TRBJ1-2
CDR3aa: CASSLDTGVADTQYF; CDR3nt: TGTGCCAGCAGCTTAGATACCGGGGTAGCAGATACGCAGTATTTT; v_gene: TRBV11-2; abundance: NA; d_gene: NA; j_gene: TRBJ2-3
CDR3aa: CASSQAQGLTGELFF; CDR3nt: TGTGCCAGCAGCCAAGCTCAGGGGTTGACCGGGGAGCTGTTTTTT; v_gene: TRBV3-1/TRBV3-2; abundance: NA; d_gene: NA; j_gene: TRBJ2-2
CDR3aa: CASSPRTGSYEQYF; CDR3nt: TGTGCCAGCAGTCCCCGGACAGGGTCCTACGAGCAGTACTTC; v_gene: TRBV6-2/TRBV6-3; abundance: NA; d_gene: TRBD1; j_gene: TRBJ2-7
CDR3aa: CASSLDRGPLHF; CDR3nt: TGTGCCAGCAGCTTAGATCGGGGACCCCTCCACTTT; v_gene: TRBV11-2; abundance: NA; d_gene: NA; j_gene: TRBJ1-6
CDR3aa: CASSLGTGRPGYNEQFF; CDR3nt: TGTGCCAGCAGCTTAGGAACCGGGAGGCCAGGATACAATGAGCAGTTCTTC; v_gene: TRBV11-2; abundance: NA; d_gene: TRBD2; j_gene: TRBJ2-1
CDR3aa: CASHRDRLSETQYF; CDR3nt: TGTGCCAGCCACCGGGACAGGTTGTCGGAGACCCAGTACTTC; v_gene: TRBV6-5; abundance: NA; d_gene: TRBD1; j_gene: TRBJ2-5
CDR3aa: CASSGQGNTEAFF; CDR3nt: TGTGCCAGCAGTGGACAGGGGAACACTGAAGCTTTCTTT; v_gene: TRBV27; abundance: NA; d_gene: TRBD1; j_gene: TRBJ1-1
CDR3aa: CASSLLGAGNTEAFF; CDR3nt: TGCGCCAGCAGCTTGCTAGGGGCCGGGAACACTGAAGCTTTCTTT; v_gene: TRBV5-1; abundance: NA; d_gene: NA; j_gene: TRBJ1-1
CDR3aa: CASSPVGAGETQYF; CDR3nt: TGTGCCAGCAGCCCAGTGGGGGCTGGGGAGACCCAGTACTTC; v_gene: TRBV5-6; abundance: many; d_gene: NA; j_gene: TRBJ2-5
CDR3aa: CASSLRTGSRADTQYF; CDR3nt: TGTGCCAGCAGCTTAAGGACAGGGTCCCGCGCAGATACGCAGTATTTT; v_gene: TRBV7-6; abundance: NA; d_gene: TRBD1; j_gene: TRBJ2-3
CDR3aa: CASSLWLAGVYEQYF; CDR3nt: TGTGCCAGCAGCTTGTGGCTAGCGGGAGTTTACGAGCAGTACTTC; v_gene: TRBV5-5; abundance: NA; d_gene: TRBD2; j_gene: TRBJ2-7
CDR3aa: CASSQGQGSNYGYTF; CDR3nt: TGTGCCAGCAGCCAAGGACAGGGGTCTAACTATGGCTACACCTTC; v_gene: TRBV3-1/TRBV3-2; abundance: NA; d_gene: TRBD1; j_gene: TRBJ1-2
CDR3aa: CSALRGNIQYF; CDR3nt: TGCAGCGCCCTGCGAGGAAACATTCAGTACTTC; v_gene: TRBV29-1; abundance: NA; d_gene: NA; j_gene: TRBJ2-4